This T cell receptor (beta chain) was profiled in a study of blood T cell repertoires in COVID-19. Across the whole study: The United States, Italy and Spain supplied acute and convalescent COVID-19 samples. The cDNA or gDNA used as material had been derived from T cells, B-cell-depleted T cells, or PBMCs.

V was pared by 4 bases and J by 7 bases, with 23 bases between. Germline-derived CDR1 and CDR2 are MNHEY and SMNVEV (reference sequence). This CDR3 region has 16 residues. Sequencing was performed with immunoSEQ multiplex PCR; in TCRdb, only in-frame clones are kept and a portion is missing. This table has 150,000 to 200,000 clones, approximately 90% appearing once. This clonotype originated in a man aged 25-45 years with COVID-19, enrolled during active disease. The rearrangement uses TRBV27 and TRBJ2-7, with a possible D match to TRBD1 (6 bases). Sequenced material: peripheral blood. CDR3 in DNA: TGTGCCAGCAGTTCGACGGCTGGTTTCAGGGGTCGGGAGCAGTACTTC. Translated: CASSSTAGFRGREQYF.